The 8 T cell receptor beta chains in this list originate from one sample, sequenced in a study of breast tumors, draining lymph nodes, adjacent tissues. Breast cancer patients provided tissue from their axillary draining lymph nodes. A single record per CDR3 protein comes from TCRdb applying MiXCR to the multiplex PCR reads. In the table there are fewer than 200,000 distinct CDR3 sequences, about 30% of which are singletons. The specimen sequenced was axillary lymph node tissue. The origin of the receptors is a female donor with breast cancer. Some clones in this sample may be carry-over from other donors' samples.

V usage is TRBV29-1 and J usage is TRBJ1-4; TRBD1 aligns across 8 bases. The CDR3 runs to 14 residues. Per germline, CDR1 SQVTM and CDR2 ANQGSEA. V trimming: 7 bases; J trimming: 2 bases; junction bases outside the gene matches: 6. The CDR3 sequence is CSGRAGGTNEKLFF. The DNA of the CDR3 is TGCAGCGGACGAGCAGGGGGCACTAATGAAAAACTGTTTTTT.

Note on this clonotype: A read error is possible here, since a much larger clone lies one base away. The chain is built from TRBV20-1 and TRBJ1-5, with D perhaps TRBD1 (5 bases). V was shortened by 0 bases and J by 7 bases, with 16 bases between the two germline ends. There are 15 residues in the CDR3. Germline assignment: CDR1 DFQATT and CDR2 SNEGSKA (reference sequence). The CDR3 reads CSARDRQGRAQPQHF. DNA for the CDR3: TGCAGTGCTAGAGACCGGCAGGGAAGAGCGCAGCCCCAGCATTTT.

Worth noting for this clonotype: Its ends do not fully match the called genes, so a read error is possible. The gene calls are TRBV6-6 and TRBJ1-5; 10 bases line up with TRBD1. Per germline, CDR1 MNHNY and CDR2 SVGAGI (reference sequence). This CDR3 contains 15 residues. The CDR3 DNA reads TGTACCAGCAACGGACAGGGGGGAAGCAATCAGCCCCAGCATTTT. This sequence encodes CTSNGQGGSNQPQHF.

The gene calls are TRBV19 and TRBJ1-1, with D maybe TRBD1 (5 bases). Trimming pared 7 bases from V and 10 bases from J, leaving 22 bases between. Germline V gene lookup returns CDR1 LNHDA and CDR2 SQIVND (reference sequence). This CDR3 is built from 14 residues. The CDR3 region is CASIPTARSLGAFF. The DNA for the CDR3 is TGTGCCAGTATCCCGACAGCCAGATCTTTAGGAGCTTTCTTT.

V and J are TRBV29-1 and TRBJ1-2, with 7 bases lining up with TRBD1. V was pared by 8 bases and J by 4 bases, with 7 bases of the junction left unmatched. The CDR3 contains 12 residues. Germline-derived CDR1 and CDR2 are SQVTM and ANQGSEA. This CDR3 is CSSEGGSYGYTF. In DNA, the CDR3 is TGCAGCAGTGAAGGGGGCTCCTATGGCTACACCTTC.

Turning to this clonotype: A much larger clone lies one base from this, so it may be a read error. The chain is built from TRBV6-1 and TRBJ1-2; D is undetermined. CDR3 length: 13 residues. The germline V gene encodes CDR1 MNHNS and CDR2 SASEGT. CDR3 DNA: TGTGCCAGCAGTGACTCCCCACTCTATGGCTGCACCTTC. It is translated as CASSDSPLYGCTF.

This clonotype was seen once. Germline and junction disagree at one end, which may indicate a read error. This rearrangement joins TRBV7-8 to TRBJ2-6; D unclear. Germline loops: CDR1 SGHVS, CDR2 FQNEAQ. The CDR3 spans 13 residues. DNA for the CDR3: TGTGCCAGCAGCCCGTCTGGGACCAACGTCCTGACTTTC. Translating it yields CASSPSGTNVLTF. The whole variable domain, filled in from reference TRBV7-8 and TRBJ2-6, reads GAGVSQSPRYKVAKRGQDVALRCDPISGHVSLFWYQQALGQGPEFLTYFQNEAQLDKSGLPSDRFFAERPEGSVSTLKIQRTQQEDSAVYLCASSPSGTNVLTFGAGSRLTVL.

V is TRBV5-4 and J is TRBJ2-1, with D unclear. Trimming stripped 0 bases from V and 7 bases from J, with 17 bases between. Germline CDR1 reads SGHNT; CDR2 reads YYREEE (reference sequence). This CDR3 contains 16 residues. CDR3 loop: CASSLAKTSQVNEQFF. The CDR3 bases are TGTGCCAGCAGCTTGGCCAAGACATCTCAGGTAAATGAGCAGTTCTTC. The full variable domain, in which reference TRBV5-4 and TRBJ2-1 provide the parts outside the CDR3, is ETGVTQSPTHLIKTRGQQVTLRCSSQSGHNTVSWYQQALGQGPQFIFQYYREEENGRGNFPPRFSGLQFPNYSSELNVNALELDDSALYLCASSLAKTSQVNEQFFGPGTRLTVL.